The sequence of this T cell receptor (beta chain) was determined in a study of T cell responses to AZD1222 COVID-19 vaccine. The study's findings and limits: There were mostly white British donors and more females than males, and clonal diversity was possibly underestimated.

Profiled with immunoSEQ multiplex PCR; TCRdb holds only in-frame clones, not every one. The sample lists more than 95,000 clones; about 90% were seen once. The CDR3 covers 15 residues. Germline V gene data show CDR1 as LNHDA and CDR2 as SQIVND (reference sequence). V shed 6 bases and J 6 bases; nucleotides not matched to a gene: 11. About this clone: The antigen is unknown.

The sequence was collected from an adult in good health. The V gene is TRBV19, the J gene TRBJ1-5, with 7 positions matching TRBD1. The source was peripheral blood, collected on day 0 of AZD1222 vaccination. CDR3 nucleotides: TGTGCCAGTAGGGGGCATCGACAGGGCATTCAGCCCCAGCATTTT. This gives the protein CASRGHRQGIQPQHF.